One sample yielded the 14 T cell receptor beta chains listed below, sequenced in a study of Graves' ophthalmopathy and Graves' hyperthyroidism. TCR beta CDR3 regions were amplified from RNA transcripts. First-round RT-PCR with HTBI primers preceded a second-round multiplex PCR. TCRdb re-called the multiplex PCR reads with MiXCR, one entry per CDR3 protein. Counted here are about 210,000 distinct CDR3 sequences, 29% occurring once; the ten biggest clones make up 8.5% to 9.5%. Sequencing was performed on peripheral blood. The receptors stem from a middle-aged man with Graves' ophthalmopathy.

This chain links TRBV12-5 with TRBJ1-2; D perhaps matches TRBD1 (6 bases). The germline gives CDR1 LGHNT, CDR2 FRNRAP. This CDR3 is 13 amino acids long. V gave up 2 bases and J gave up 2 bases, with 6 bases separating them. CDR3 in amino acids: CASGLQGNYGYTF. The CDR3 DNA reads TGTGCTAGTGGTTTGCAGGGGAACTATGGCTACACCTTC.

This clonotype has at least ten counts. The chain recombines TRBV11-2 with TRBJ2-5, with 10 bases that match TRBD2. From germline, CDR1 is SGHAT and CDR2 FQNNGV. With 2 bases clipped from V and 7 bases from J, the junction kept 19 bases outside the gene matches. This CDR3 is built from 19 residues. CDR3: CASSLRGGPTSGLGRTQYF. CDR3 DNA: TGTGCCAGCAGCTTACGTGGTGGCCCGACTAGCGGGTTGGGAAGGACCCAGTACTTC. The whole variable domain, remainder taken from reference TRBV11-2 and TRBJ2-5, is EAGVAQSPRYKIIEKRQSVAFWCNPISGHATLYWYQQILGQGPKLLIQFQNNGVVDDSQLPKDRFSAERLKGVDSTLKIQPAKLEDSAVYLCASSLRGGPTSGLGRTQYFGPGTRLLVL.

This chain connects TRBV28 to TRBJ2-5; D might be TRBD2 (6 bases). In germline, CDR1 is MDHEN, CDR2 SYDVKM. The CDR3 runs 12 residues. Trimming pared 8 bases from V and 2 bases from J, leaving 9 bases between. Here the CDR3 DNA reads TGTGCCAGCGGGGGGTATCAAGAGACCCAGTACTTC. This translates into CASGGYQETQYF.

The chain combines TRBV28 with TRBJ1-3; D is ambiguous. Trimming pared 3 bases from V and 3 bases from J, leaving 6 bases between. This CDR3 is 13 amino acids long. Germline CDR1 and CDR2: MDHEN and SYDVKM. The CDR3 sequence: CASSFHGGNTIYF. The CDR3 coding sequence is TGTGCCAGCAGTTTTCATGGTGGAAACACCATATATTTT.

J is TRBJ1-2 and V is TRBV28; D is undetermined. Germline V CDR1 and CDR2: MDHEN, SYDVKM. The CDR3 is 11 amino acids. Trimming pared 7 bases from V and 4 bases from J, leaving 7 bases between. This CDR3 reads CASTFGYGYTF. CDR3 bases: TGTGCCAGCACATTCGGCTATGGCTACACCTTC.

The gene calls are TRBV4-2 and TRBJ2-2; 8 bases are shared with TRBD2. This CDR3 contains 17 residues. Trimming took 0 bases from V and 2 from J; bases not matched to a gene: 5. CDR1 LGHNA and CDR2 YNFKEQ come from the germline V gene. CDR3 DNA sequence: TGTGCCAGCAGCCAAGATTTACTAGCGGATAACACCGGGGAGCTGTTTTTT. Translation gives CASSQDLLADNTGELFF.

The sample holds many counts of this clonotype. The chain employs TRBV28 and TRBJ1-6; D is perhaps TRBD1 (5 bases). Trimming removed 7 bases from V and 7 bases from J, with 14 bases in between. Germline V CDR1 and CDR2: MDHEN, SYDVKM. The CDR3 contains 14 residues. The CDR3, as DNA: TGTGCCAGCATTCTGGGGACGGGGAATTCACCCCTCCACTTT. It specifies CASILGTGNSPLHF.

The gene calls are TRBV27 and TRBJ2-7; 12 bases agree with TRBD2. The CDR3 is 20 amino acids. Germline loops: CDR1 MNHEY, CDR2 SMNVEV (reference sequence). J was trimmed by 4 bases and V by 5 bases; bases with no gene match: 21. The chain's CDR3 is CASSPLLAGGSAGQLYEQYF. In DNA, the CDR3 is TGTGCCAGCAGTCCTCTTCTAGCGGGAGGGTCGGCCGGGCAATTGTACGAGCAGTACTTC.

This clonotype was seen a handful of times. The gene calls are TRBV12-3 or TRBV12-4 and TRBJ2-5; D unclear. The CDR3 length is 12 residues. Trimming left V 2 bases short and J 5 bases short, with 6 bases between. The CDR3 nucleotides read TGTGCCAGCAGTTTATCTCACGAGACCCAGTACTTC. Its protein is CASSLSHETQYF.

This clonotype was detected many times. J is TRBJ2-7 and V is TRBV12-3 or TRBV12-4; 11 positions match TRBD2. Unmatched junction bases numbered 8, after V lost 6 bases and J lost 4 bases. This CDR3 has 15 amino acids. CDR3 nucleotides: TGTGCCAGCAGCCCAACTAGCGGGAGAGGATACGAGCAGTACTTC. It translates to CASSPTSGRGYEQYF.

Ten or more counts support this clonotype. V and J are TRBV10-3 and TRBJ2-7; 9 positions agree with TRBD2. Trimming at V came to 8 bases and at J to 3 bases, leaving 8 bases not matched to a gene. CDR1 and CDR2 from the germline V gene are ENHRY and SYGVKD. The CDR3 length is 14 residues. The CDR3 loop is CAIGLAGMNYEQYF. The DNA of the CDR3 is TGTGCCATCGGGCTAGCGGGAATGAACTACGAGCAGTACTTC.

Many counts were recorded for this clonotype. The chain links TRBV19 to TRBJ1-5, with a possible D match to TRBD1 (6 bases). CDR3 length equals 14 residues. Trimming cost V 1 base and J 9 bases, with 13 bases left between them. Germline lookup yields CDR1 LNHDA and CDR2 SQIVND (reference sequence). In DNA, the CDR3 is TGTGCCAGTAGTATAGCGACAGGTGAGGCGCCCCAGCATTTT. It encodes CASSIATGEAPQHF.

The V gene is TRBV12-3 or TRBV12-4, the J gene TRBJ1-1; D not certain. V dropped 10 bases and J dropped 3 bases, with 12 bases sitting between them. This CDR3 has 12 amino acids. CDR3 amino acids: CATAVQYTEAFF. The CDR3 coding sequence is TGTGCCACCGCCGTCCAGTACACTGAAGCTTTCTTT.

There are many counts of this clonotype. The J gene is TRBJ2-4, the V gene TRBV2, with D uncertain. V gave up 3 bases and J gave up 0 bases, with 9 bases separating them. The CDR3 totals 15 residues. The germline V gene has CDR1 SNHLY and CDR2 FYNNEI. CDR3 coding DNA: TGTGCCAGCAGTGAGGGAAGGCTAGCCAAAAACATTCAGTACTTC. It codes for CASSEGRLAKNIQYF. Full variable domain (remainder filled in from reference TRBV2 and TRBJ2-4): EPEVTQTPSHQVTQMGQEVILRCVPISNHLYFYWYRQILGQKVEFLVSFYNNEISEKSEIFDDQFSVERPDGSNFTLKIRSTKLEDSAMYFCASSEGRLAKNIQYFGAGTRLSVL.